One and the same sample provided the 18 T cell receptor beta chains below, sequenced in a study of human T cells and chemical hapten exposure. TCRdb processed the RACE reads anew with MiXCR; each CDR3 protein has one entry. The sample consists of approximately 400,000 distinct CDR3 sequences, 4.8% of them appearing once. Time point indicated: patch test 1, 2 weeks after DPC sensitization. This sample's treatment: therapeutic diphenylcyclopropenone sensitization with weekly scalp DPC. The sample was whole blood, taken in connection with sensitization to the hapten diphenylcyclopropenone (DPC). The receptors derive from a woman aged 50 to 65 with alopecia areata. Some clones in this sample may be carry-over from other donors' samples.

CDR3 protein: CASSQAGTGDQPQHF. The CDR3, as DNA: TGCGCCAGCAGTCAAGCCGGGACAGGAGATCAGCCCCAGCATTTT. The chain combines TRBV5-1 with TRBJ1-5; TRBD1 matches at 8 bases. V shed 5 bases and J 5 bases; nucleotides not matched to a gene: 9. Germline V gene data show CDR1 as SGHRS and CDR2 as YFSETQ. This CDR3 is 15 amino acids long.

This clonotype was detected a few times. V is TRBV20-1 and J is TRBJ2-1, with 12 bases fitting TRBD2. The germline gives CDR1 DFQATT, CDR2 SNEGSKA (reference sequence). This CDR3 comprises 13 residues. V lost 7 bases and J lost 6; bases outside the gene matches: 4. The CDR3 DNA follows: TGCAGTGTTGGACTAGCGGGAACCAATGAGCAGTTCTTC. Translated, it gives CSVGLAGTNEQFF.

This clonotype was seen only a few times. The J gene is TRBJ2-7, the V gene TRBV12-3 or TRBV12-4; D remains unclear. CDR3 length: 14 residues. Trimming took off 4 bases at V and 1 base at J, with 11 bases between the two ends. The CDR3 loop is CASSWGLTSYEQYF. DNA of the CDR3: TGTGCCAGCAGTTGGGGATTAACTTCCTACGAGCAGTACTTC.

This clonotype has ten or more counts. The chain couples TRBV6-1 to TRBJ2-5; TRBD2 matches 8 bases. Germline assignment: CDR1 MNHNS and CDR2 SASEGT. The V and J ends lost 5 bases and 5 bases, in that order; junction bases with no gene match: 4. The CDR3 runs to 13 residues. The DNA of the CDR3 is TGTGCCAGCAGTTTCCCGGGGGGGGAGACCCAGTACTTC. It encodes CASSFPGGETQYF.

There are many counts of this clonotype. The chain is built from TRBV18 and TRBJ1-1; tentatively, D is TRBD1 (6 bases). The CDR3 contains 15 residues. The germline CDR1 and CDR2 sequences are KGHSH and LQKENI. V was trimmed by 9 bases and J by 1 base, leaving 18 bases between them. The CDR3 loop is CASSGVPGQNTEAFF. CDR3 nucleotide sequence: TGTGCCAGTTCCGGTGTCCCGGGACAGAACACTGAAGCTTTCTTT.

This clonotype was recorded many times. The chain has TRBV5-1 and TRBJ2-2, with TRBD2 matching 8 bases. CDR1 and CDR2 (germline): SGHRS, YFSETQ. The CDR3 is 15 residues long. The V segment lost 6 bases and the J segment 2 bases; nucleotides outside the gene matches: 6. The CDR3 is CASTSAGANTGELFF. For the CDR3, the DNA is TGCGCCAGCACCTCAGCGGGGGCCAACACCGGGGAGCTGTTTTTT.

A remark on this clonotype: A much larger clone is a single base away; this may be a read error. CDR3 DNA: TGTGCCAGCAGTTTAACAGGGCTCGGGGAGCTGTTTTTT. Encoded protein: CASSLTGLGELFF. V gene TRBV12-3 or TRBV12-4 combines with J gene TRBJ2-2; D possibly corresponds to TRBD1 (6 bases). This CDR3 spans 13 amino acids. V was cut by 2 bases and J by 7 bases, with 8 bases left in between.

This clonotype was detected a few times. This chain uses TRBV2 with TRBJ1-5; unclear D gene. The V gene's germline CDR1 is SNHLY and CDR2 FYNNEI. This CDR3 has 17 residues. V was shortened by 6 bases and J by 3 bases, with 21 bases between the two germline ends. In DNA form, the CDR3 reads TGTGCCAGCAGCGGATATACGATGACCTCCCTCAATCAGCCCCAGCATTTT. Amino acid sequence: CASSGYTMTSLNQPQHF.

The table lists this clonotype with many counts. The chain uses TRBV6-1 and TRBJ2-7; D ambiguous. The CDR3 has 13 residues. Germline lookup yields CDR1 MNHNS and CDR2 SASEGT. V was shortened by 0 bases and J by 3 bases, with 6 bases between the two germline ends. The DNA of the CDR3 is TGTGCCAGCAGTGAAGCAAATATCTACGAGCAGTACTTC. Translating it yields CASSEANIYEQYF.

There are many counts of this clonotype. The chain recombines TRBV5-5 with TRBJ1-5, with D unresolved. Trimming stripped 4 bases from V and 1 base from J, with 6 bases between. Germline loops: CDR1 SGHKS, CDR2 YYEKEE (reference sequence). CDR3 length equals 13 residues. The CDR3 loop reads CASSSDSNQPQHF. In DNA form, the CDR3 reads TGTGCCAGCAGCAGTGACAGCAATCAGCCCCAGCATTTT. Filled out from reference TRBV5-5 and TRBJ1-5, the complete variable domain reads DAGVTQSPTHLIKTRGQQVTLRCSPISGHKSVSWYQQVLGQGPQFIFQYYEKEERGRGNFPDRFSARQFPNYSSELNVNALLLGDSALYLCASSSDSNQPQHFGDGTRLSIL.

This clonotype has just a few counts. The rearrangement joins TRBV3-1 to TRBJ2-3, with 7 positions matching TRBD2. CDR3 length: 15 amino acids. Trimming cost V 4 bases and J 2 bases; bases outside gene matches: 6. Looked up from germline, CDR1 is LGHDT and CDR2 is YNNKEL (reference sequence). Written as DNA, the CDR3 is TGTGCCAGCAGCCCCAGCGGGACGCCCACAGATACGCAGTATTTT. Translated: CASSPSGTPTDTQYF.

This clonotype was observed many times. CDR3 nucleotides: TGCAGTGCTAGAGACGGGGCGGGAGGGGAAGAGCAGTACTTC. It translates to CSARDGAGGEEQYF. The rearrangement links TRBV20-1 to TRBJ2-7, with 9 bases fitting TRBD2. The CDR3 extends over 14 amino acids. Germline V lookup: CDR1 DFQATT, CDR2 SNEGSKA (reference sequence). Unmatched junction bases numbered 7, after V lost 0 bases and J lost 7 bases.

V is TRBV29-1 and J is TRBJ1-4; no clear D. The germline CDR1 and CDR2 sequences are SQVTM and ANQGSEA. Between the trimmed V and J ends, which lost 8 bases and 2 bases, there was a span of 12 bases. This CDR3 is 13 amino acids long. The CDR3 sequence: CSFTGTTNEKLFF. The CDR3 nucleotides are TGCAGCTTTACCGGCACCACTAATGAAAAACTGTTTTTT.

DNA for the CDR3: TGTGCCAGCAGCTTGGACCCTGCACGTTCCTATAATTCACCCCTCCACTTT. Its protein product is CASSLDPARSYNSPLHF. The chain links TRBV5-6 to TRBJ1-6; D is unresolved. Trimming removed 0 bases from V and 1 base from J, with 11 bases in between. The CDR3 has 17 residues. Germline V gives CDR1 SGHDT, CDR2 YYEEEE.

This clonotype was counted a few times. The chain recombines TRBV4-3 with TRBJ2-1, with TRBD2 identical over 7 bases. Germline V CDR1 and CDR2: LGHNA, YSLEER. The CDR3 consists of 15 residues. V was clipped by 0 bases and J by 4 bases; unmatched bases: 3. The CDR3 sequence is CASSQDWGGYNEQFF. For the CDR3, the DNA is TGCGCCAGCAGCCAAGATTGGGGGGGATACAATGAGCAGTTCTTC.

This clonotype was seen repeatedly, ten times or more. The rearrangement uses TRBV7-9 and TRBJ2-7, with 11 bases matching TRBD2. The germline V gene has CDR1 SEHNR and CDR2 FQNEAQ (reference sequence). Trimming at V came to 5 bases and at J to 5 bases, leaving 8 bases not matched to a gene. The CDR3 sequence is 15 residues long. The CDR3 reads CASSPVAGGPHEQYF. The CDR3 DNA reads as TGTGCCAGCAGCCCTGTAGCGGGAGGGCCCCACGAGCAGTACTTC.

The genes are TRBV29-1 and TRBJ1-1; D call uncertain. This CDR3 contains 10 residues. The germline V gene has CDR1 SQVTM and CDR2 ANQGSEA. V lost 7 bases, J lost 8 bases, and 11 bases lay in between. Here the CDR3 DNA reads TGCAGCGCCCGGTCGGGGGAAGCTTTCTTT. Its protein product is CSARSGEAFF.

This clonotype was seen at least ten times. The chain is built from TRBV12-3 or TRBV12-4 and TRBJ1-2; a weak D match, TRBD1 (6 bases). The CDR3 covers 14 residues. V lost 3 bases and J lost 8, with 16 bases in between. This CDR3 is CASSFPGVARGYTF. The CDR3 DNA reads TGTGCCAGCAGTTTCCCAGGGGTCGCCCGGGGCTACACCTTC.